The clone carrying this T cell receptor (beta chain) has a handful of counts. From the 5' RACE reads, TCRdb called clonotypes with MiXCR, one entry per CDR3 protein. The sample consists of approximately 64,000 distinct CDR3 sequences, 19% of them appearing once. This specimen comes from a study of HIV-infected patients and healthy controls. The trim removed 3 bases at V and 2 bases at J, leaving 4 bases unmatched. The CDR3 sequence is 16 residues long. Sequencing was carried out using CD4+ T cells from blood. This TCR was recovered from a human donor in good health. The gene calls are TRBV12-3 or TRBV12-4 and TRBJ2-1; 10 bases line up with TRBD2. CDR3 sequence reads: CASSFHTSGTYNEQFF. The CDR3, as DNA: TGTGCCAGCAGTTTTCATACTAGCGGGACCTACAATGAGCAGTTCTTC.